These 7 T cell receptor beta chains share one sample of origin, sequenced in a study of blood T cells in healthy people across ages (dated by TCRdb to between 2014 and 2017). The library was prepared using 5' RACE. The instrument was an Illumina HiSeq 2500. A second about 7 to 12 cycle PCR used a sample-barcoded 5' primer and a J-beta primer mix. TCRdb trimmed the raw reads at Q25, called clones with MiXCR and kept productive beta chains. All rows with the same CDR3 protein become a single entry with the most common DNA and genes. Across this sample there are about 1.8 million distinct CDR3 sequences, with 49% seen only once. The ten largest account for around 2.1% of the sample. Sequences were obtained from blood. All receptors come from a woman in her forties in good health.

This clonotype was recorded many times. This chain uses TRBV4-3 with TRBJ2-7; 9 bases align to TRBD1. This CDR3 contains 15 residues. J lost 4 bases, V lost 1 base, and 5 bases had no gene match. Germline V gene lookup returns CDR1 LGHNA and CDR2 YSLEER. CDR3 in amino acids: CASSQGGQGFYEQYF. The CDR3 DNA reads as TGCGCCAGCAGCCAAGGGGGACAGGGTTTTTACGAGCAGTACTTC.

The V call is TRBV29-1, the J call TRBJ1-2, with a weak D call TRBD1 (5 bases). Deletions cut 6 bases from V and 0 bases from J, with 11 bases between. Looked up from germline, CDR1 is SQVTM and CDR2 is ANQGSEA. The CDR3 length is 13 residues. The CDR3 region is CSVRTPTNYGYTF. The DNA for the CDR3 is TGCAGCGTCCGGACACCTACTAACTATGGCTACACCTTC.

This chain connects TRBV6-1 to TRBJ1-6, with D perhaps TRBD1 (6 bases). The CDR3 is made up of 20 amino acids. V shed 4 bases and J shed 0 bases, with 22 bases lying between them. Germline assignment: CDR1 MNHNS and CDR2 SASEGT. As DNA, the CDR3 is TGTGCCAGCAGTGCTCTTTCCGGGACAAGGGGAAGCTCCTATAATTCACCCCTCCACTTT. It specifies CASSALSGTRGSSYNSPLHF.

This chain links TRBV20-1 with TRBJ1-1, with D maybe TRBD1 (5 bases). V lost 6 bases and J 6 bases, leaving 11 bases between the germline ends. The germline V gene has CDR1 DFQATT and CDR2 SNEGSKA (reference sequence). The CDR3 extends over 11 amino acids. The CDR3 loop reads CSAPGGAEAFF. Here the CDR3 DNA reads TGCAGTGCCCCCGGAGGGGCTGAAGCTTTCTTT.

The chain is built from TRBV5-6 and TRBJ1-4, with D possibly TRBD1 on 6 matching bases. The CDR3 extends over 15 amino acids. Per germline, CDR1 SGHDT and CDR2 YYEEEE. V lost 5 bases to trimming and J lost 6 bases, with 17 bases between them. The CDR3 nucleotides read TGTGCCAGCAGTAGATGGGCAGGGGTAGATGAAAAACTGTTTTTT. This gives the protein CASSRWAGVDEKLFF.

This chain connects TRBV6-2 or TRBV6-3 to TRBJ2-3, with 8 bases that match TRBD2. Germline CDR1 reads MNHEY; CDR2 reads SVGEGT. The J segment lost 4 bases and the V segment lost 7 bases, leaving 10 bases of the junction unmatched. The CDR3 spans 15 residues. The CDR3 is CASNLRGGPSDTQYF. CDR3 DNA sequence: TGTGCCAGCAACCTTCGGGGGGGGCCATCAGATACGCAGTATTTT.

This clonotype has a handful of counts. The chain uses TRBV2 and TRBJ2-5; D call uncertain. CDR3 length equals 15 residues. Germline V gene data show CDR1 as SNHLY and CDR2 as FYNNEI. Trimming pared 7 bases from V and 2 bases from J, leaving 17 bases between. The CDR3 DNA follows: TGTGCCAGCATGGGGTTCCGTTACAGTCAAGAGACCCAGTACTTC. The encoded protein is CASMGFRYSQETQYF. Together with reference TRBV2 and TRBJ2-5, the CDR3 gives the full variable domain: EPEVTQTPSHQVTQMGQEVILRCVPISNHLYFYWYRQILGQKVEFLVSFYNNEISEKSEIFDDQFSVERPDGSNFTLKIRSTKLEDSAMYFCASMGFRYSQETQYFGPGTRLLVL.